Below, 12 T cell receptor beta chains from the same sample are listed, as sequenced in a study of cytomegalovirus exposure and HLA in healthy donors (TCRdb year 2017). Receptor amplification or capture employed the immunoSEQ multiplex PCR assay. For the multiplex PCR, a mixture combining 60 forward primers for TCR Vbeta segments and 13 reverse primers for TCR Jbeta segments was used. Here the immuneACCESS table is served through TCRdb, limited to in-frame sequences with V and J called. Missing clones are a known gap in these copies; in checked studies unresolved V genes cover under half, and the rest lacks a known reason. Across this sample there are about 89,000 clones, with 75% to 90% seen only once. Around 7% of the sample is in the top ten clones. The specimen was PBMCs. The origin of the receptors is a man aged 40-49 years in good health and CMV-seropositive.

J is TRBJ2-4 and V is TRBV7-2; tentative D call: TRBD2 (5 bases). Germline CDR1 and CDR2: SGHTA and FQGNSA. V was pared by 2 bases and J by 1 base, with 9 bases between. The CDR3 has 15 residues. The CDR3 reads CASSLRGLAKNIQYF. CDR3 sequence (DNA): TGTGCCAGCAGCTTACGCGGGTTGGCCAAAAACATTCAGTACTTC.

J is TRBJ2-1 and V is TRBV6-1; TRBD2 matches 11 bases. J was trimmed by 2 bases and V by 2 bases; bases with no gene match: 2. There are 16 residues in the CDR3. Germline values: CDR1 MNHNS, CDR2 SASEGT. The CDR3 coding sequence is TGTGCCAGCAGTGAAACACTAGCGGGGGCCTACAATGAGCAGTTCTTC. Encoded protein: CASSETLAGAYNEQFF.

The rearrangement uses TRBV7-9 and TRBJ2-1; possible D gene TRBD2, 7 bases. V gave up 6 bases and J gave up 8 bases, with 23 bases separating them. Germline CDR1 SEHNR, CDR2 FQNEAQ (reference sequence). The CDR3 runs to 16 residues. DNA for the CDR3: TGTGCCAGCAGACGAGGGGGGGACCCGGGAGTTTATGAGCAGTTCTTC. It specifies CASRRGGDPGVYEQFF.

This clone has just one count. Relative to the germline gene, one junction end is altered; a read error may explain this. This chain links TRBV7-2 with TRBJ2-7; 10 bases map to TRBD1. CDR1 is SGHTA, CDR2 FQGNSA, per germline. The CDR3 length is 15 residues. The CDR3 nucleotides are TGTGTCAGCAGCTCAATGGGACAGGGGCCCTACGAGCAGTACTTC. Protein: CVSSSMGQGPYEQYF.

The CDR3 protein is CASSPRGDTQYF. DNA for the CDR3: TGCGCCAGCAGCCCGAGGGGGGATACGCAGTATTTT. The J gene is TRBJ2-3, the V gene TRBV5-1; D might be TRBD1 (6 bases). The ends were cut back, 4 bases at V and 6 bases at J, with 9 bases in the middle. The CDR3 is 12 residues long. The germline V gene encodes CDR1 SGHRS and CDR2 YFSETQ.

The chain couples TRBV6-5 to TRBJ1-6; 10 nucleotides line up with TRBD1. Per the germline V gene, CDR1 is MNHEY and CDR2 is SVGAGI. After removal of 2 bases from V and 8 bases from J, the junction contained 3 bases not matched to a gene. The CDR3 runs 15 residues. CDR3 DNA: TGTGCCAGCAGTTACGACAGGGGGCAATATTCACCCCTCCACTTT. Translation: CASSYDRGQYSPLHF.

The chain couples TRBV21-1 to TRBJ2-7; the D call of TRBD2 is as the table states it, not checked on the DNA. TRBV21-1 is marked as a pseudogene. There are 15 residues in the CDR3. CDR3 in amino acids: CASSKGYSGIYEQYF. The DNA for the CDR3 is TGTGCCAGCAGCAAAGGATATTCGGGAATCTACGAGCAGTACTTC.

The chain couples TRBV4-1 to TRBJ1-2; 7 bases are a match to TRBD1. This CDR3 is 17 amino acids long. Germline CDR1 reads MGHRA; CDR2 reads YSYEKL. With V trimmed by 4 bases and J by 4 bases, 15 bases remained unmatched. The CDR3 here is CASSRPAGGGMGYGYTF. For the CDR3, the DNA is TGCGCCAGCAGCCGCCCGGCAGGGGGTGGCATGGGCTATGGCTACACCTTC.

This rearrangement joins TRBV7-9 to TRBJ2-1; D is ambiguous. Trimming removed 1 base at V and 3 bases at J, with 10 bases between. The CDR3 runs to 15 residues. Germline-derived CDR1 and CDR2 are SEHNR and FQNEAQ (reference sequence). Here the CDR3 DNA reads TGTGCCAGCAGCTTAGGAGATAGCCTCTACAATGAGCAGTTCTTC. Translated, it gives CASSLGDSLYNEQFF. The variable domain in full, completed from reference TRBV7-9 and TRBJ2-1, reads DTGVSQNPRHKITKRGQNVTFRCDPISEHNRLYWYRQTLGQGPEFLTYFQNEAQLEKSRLLSDRFSAERPKGSFSTLEIQRTEQGDSAMYLCASSLGDSLYNEQFFGPGTRLTVL.

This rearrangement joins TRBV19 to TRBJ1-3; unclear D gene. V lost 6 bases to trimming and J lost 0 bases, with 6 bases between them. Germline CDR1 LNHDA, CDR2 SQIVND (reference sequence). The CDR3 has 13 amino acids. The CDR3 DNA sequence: TGTGCCAGTAGCCCCAGCTCTGGAAACACCATATATTTT. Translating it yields CASSPSSGNTIYF.

CDR3 protein: CASSQGRGGQGAEQYF. CDR3 sequence (DNA): TGTGCCAGCAGCCAAGGACGCGGGGGACAGGGGGCGGAGCAGTACTTC. V usage is TRBV14 and J usage is TRBJ2-7, with 12 bases identical to TRBD1. The trim removed 1 base at V and 7 bases at J, leaving 8 bases unmatched. This CDR3 is 16 amino acids long. Germline V gene data show CDR1 as SGHDN and CDR2 as FVKESK.

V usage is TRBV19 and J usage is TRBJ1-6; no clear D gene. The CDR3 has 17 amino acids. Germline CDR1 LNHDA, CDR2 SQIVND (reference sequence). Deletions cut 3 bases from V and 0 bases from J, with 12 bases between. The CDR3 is CASSMGTRSSYNSPLHF. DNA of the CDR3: TGTGCCAGTAGTATGGGTACACGGAGCTCCTATAATTCACCCCTCCACTTT.